A selection of T cell receptor beta chains follows, all from one sample in a study of T cells in Graves' hyperthyroidism and ophthalmopathy. TCRdb re-analysed the multiplex PCR reads in MiXCR, keeping a single row per CDR3 protein. The data contain about 510,000 distinct CDR3 sequences, 35% to 50% of them singletons. Sequencing was performed on peripheral blood or thyroid tissue (not recorded which). The receptors shown here come from an adult woman with Graves' disease, either hyperthyroidism or ophthalmopathy (not recorded which). CDR3s leave out the opening cysteine and the closing phenylalanine or tryptophan. A D gene is named only where the DNA matches it firmly.

SARLAGVNEQY	TRBV20-1	TRBJ2-7	TRBD2
ASRMEGGQPQH	TRBV5-1	TRBJ1-5	NA
ASSHRGLNEKLF	TRBV6-5	TRBJ1-4	TRBD1
ASSLTSGRWETQY	TRBV27	TRBJ2-5	TRBD2
ASTEDRGLIHEQY	TRBV10-3	TRBJ2-7	TRBD1
ASSSIGTGPNTEAF	TRBV25-1	TRBJ1-1	TRBD1
ASSVVSGQANTGELF	TRBV9	TRBJ2-2	NA
ASSLGETTTQY	TRBV7-8	TRBJ2-5	NA
SVESRSGLAGGLGNEQF	TRBV29-1	TRBJ2-1	TRBD2
AISEGVGETQY	TRBV10-3	TRBJ2-5	NA
ASTTFPGENYEQY	TRBV5-6	TRBJ2-7	NA
ASSQGLETYEQY	TRBV10-2	TRBJ2-7	TRBD2
ASSLNPVINQPQH	TRBV6-1	TRBJ1-5	NA
ASKRGQNTGELS	TRBV2	TRBJ2-2	NA
ASSLALGIYTGELF	TRBV7-9	TRBJ2-2	NA
ASSEDRHEQY	TRBV2	TRBJ2-7	NA
AIIKSVVGDYGYT	TRBV10-3	TRBJ1-2	NA